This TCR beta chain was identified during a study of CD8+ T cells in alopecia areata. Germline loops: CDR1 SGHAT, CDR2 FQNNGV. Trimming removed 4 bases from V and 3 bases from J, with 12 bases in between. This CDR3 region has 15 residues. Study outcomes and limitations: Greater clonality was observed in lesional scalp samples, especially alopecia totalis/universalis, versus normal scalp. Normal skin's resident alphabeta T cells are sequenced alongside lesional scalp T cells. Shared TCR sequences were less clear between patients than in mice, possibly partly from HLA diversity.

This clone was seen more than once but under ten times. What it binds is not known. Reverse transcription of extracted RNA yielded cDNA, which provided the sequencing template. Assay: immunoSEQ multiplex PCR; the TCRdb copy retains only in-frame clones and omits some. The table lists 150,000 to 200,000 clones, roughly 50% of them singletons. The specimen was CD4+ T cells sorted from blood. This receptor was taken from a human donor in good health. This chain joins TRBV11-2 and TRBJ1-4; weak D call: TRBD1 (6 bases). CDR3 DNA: TGTGCCAGCAGCTACTATGGACAGTCTAATGAAAAACTGTTTTTT. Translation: CASSYYGQSNEKLFF. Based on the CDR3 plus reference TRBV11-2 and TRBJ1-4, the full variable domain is EAGVAQSPRYKIIEKRQSVAFWCNPISGHATLYWYQQILGQGPKLLIQFQNNGVVDDSQLPKDRFSAERLKGVDSTLKIQPAKLEDSAVYLCASSYYGQSNEKLFFGSGTQLSVL.